Listed below are T cell receptor beta chains from one sample, sequenced in a study of T cells in Graves' hyperthyroidism and ophthalmopathy. Via MiXCR, TCRdb re-called the multiplex PCR reads, giving one row per CDR3 protein. The repertoire holds about 350,000 distinct CDR3 sequences, with about 15% as singletons. Sequences were obtained from blood. Every receptor here comes from a woman between 25 and 40 years old with Graves' hyperthyroidism. The CDR3 runs from the conserved cysteine through the conserved F or W. A D gene is named only where the DNA matches it firmly. Size is omitted from some rows. Given values are once, few, many or a class for expanded clones.

size	D	V	J	CDR3	DNA
once	NA	TRBV5-1	TRBJ2-7	CASSIGLGGSSYEQYF	TGCGCCAGCAGCATCGGATTGGGCGGGTCCTCCTACGAGCAGTACTTC
many	NA	TRBV27	TRBJ2-3	CASSLSRGGMDTQYF	TGTGCCAGCAGTTTATCGCGGGGCGGCATGGATACGCAGTATTTT
NA	NA	TRBV28	TRBJ1-6	CASISLYNSPLHF	TGTGCCAGTATAAGTCTCTATAATTCACCCCTCCACTTT
NA	NA	TRBV7-6	TRBJ1-6	CASSISPSSSPLHF	TGTGCCAGCAGCATCTCGCCTAGTAGTTCACCCCTCCACTTT
few	NA	TRBV4-1	TRBJ1-2	CASSQPGERQSYGYTF	TGCGCCAGCAGCCAGCCAGGGGAGCGGCAGAGCTATGGCTACACCTTC
many	TRBD2	TRBV19	TRBJ2-1	CASSIPQGREGYSYNEQFF	TGTGCCAGTAGTATCCCCCAAGGGCGGGAGGGATACTCCTACAATGAGCAGTTCTTC
many	NA	TRBV28	TRBJ1-2	CASSDTGTYGYTF	TGTGCCAGCAGTGATACCGGGACCTATGGCTACACCTTC
many	TRBD2	TRBV6-2/TRBV6-3	TRBJ2-1	CASSYQAGGVHEQFF	TGTGCCAGCAGTTATCAGGCGGGAGGGGTCCATGAGCAGTTCTTC
many	NA	TRBV20-1	TRBJ1-6	CSARVGGNSPLHF	TGCAGTGCTCGGGTGGGGGGTAATTCACCCCTCCACTTT
many	TRBD2	TRBV7-2	TRBJ2-3	CASSLRFSGRTDTQYF	TGTGCCAGCAGCTTACGGTTTAGCGGGAGAACAGATACGCAGTATTTT
NA	NA	TRBV4-3	TRBJ2-7	CASSQETAYEQYF	TGCGCCAGCAGCCAAGAGACAGCCTACGAGCAGTACTTC
few	NA	TRBV5-1	TRBJ1-2	CASSLGQPTGYTF	TGCGCCAGCAGCCTGGGACAACCCACTGGCTACACCTTC
many	NA	TRBV27	TRBJ2-2	CASNTGESGELFF	TGTGCCAGCAATACCGGAGAATCTGGGGAGCTGTTTTTT
many	TRBD2	TRBV5-1	TRBJ2-1	CASSLAGLYNEQFF	TGCGCCAGCTCTCTAGCGGGCCTCTACAATGAGCAGTTCTTC
many	TRBD2	TRBV19	TRBJ2-7	CASSISGTYEQYF	TGTGCCAGTAGTATTAGCGGGACCTACGAGCAGTACTTC
many	TRBD2	TRBV11-2	TRBJ2-7	CASSLGTSVHEQYF	TGTGCCAGCAGCTTAGGTACTAGCGTACACGAGCAGTACTTC
many	NA	TRBV6-6	TRBJ2-7	CASSYWQGYEQYF	TGTGCCAGCAGTTACTGGCAGGGCTACGAGCAGTACTTC
few	NA	TRBV29-1	TRBJ2-1	CSVEDRVGINEQFF	TGCAGCGTTGAAGATCGCGTCGGGATAAATGAGCAGTTCTTC
many	TRBD2	TRBV12-5	TRBJ2-1	CASGLVGTSGRVVEQFF	TGTGCTAGTGGTTTGGTAGGGACTAGCGGGAGGGTAGTTGAGCAGTTCTTC
NA	TRBD1	TRBV19	TRBJ1-2	CASLGTGRDGYTF	TGTGCCAGCCTCGGGACAGGGAGGGATGGCTACACCTTC
NA	NA	TRBV6-1	TRBJ2-2	CASSGGRQATNTGELFF	TGTGCCAGCAGTGGAGGGCGACAGGCAACGAACACCGGGGAGCTGTTTTTT
few	NA	TRBV28	TRBJ1-5	CASSFGRRDANSNQPQHF	TGTGCCAGCAGTTTCGGACGCCGGGACGCAAATAGCAATCAGCCCCAGCATTTT
many	TRBD1	TRBV6-1	TRBJ2-7	CASSTWTGQAYEQYF	TGTGCCAGCAGTACCTGGACAGGCCAAGCCTACGAGCAGTACTTC
many	NA	TRBV6-2/TRBV6-3	TRBJ2-1	CASSYSRVEHYNEQFF	TGTGCCAGCAGTTACTCGAGGGTCGAACACTACAATGAGCAGTTCTTC
many	NA	TRBV3-1	TRBJ1-2	CASSQRTADGYTF	TGTGCCAGCAGCCAGAGGACGGCAGATGGCTACACCTTC
NA	NA	TRBV6-1	TRBJ2-3	CASTLVGRPADTQYF	TGTGCCAGCACCTTGGTTGGCCGCCCCGCAGATACGCAGTATTTT
NA	TRBD2	TRBV7-6	TRBJ2-2	CASSFNIGGLAANTGELFF	TGTGCCAGCAGCTTCAATATAGGCGGACTAGCGGCGAACACCGGGGAGCTGTTTTTT
many	TRBD1	TRBV12-3/TRBV12-4	TRBJ1-1	CASSKEAGTGMNTEAFF	TGTGCCAGCAGTAAAGAGGCCGGGACAGGGATGAACACTGAAGCTTTCTTT
NA	NA	TRBV3-1	TRBJ2-6	CASSQEGEGANVLTF	TGTGCCAGCAGCCAAGAGGGCGAAGGAGCCAACGTCCTGACTTTC
few	NA	TRBV7-9	TRBJ1-5	CASSPDGNSNQPQHF	TGTGCCAGCAGCCCGGACGGAAATAGCAATCAGCCCCAGCATTTT
few	TRBD2	TRBV11-2	TRBJ2-1	CASSLVSAGRLNEQFF	TGTGCCAGCAGCTTAGTGTCAGCGGGAAGGCTCAATGAGCAGTTCTTC
NA	TRBD2	TRBV20-1	TRBJ2-3	CSAPLAGTSTDTQYF	TGCAGTGCTCCTCTAGCGGGAACAAGCACAGATACGCAGTATTTT
NA	NA	TRBV19	TRBJ2-6	CASRHGVGGFPSGANVLTF	TGTGCCAGTAGACACGGCGTGGGGGGCTTTCCGTCCGGGGCCAACGTCCTGACTTTC
many	TRBD1	TRBV6-1	TRBJ2-1	CASSYEAGGMDEQFF	TGTGCCAGCAGTTACGAGGCAGGGGGCATGGATGAGCAGTTCTTC
many	NA	TRBV5-1	TRBJ2-7	CASSPGYTYEQYF	TGCGCCAGCAGCCCGGGGTACACCTACGAGCAGTACTTC
NA	NA	TRBV18	TRBJ2-7	CASSPSLYEQYF	TGTGCCAGCTCACCAAGTCTCTACGAGCAGTACTTC
many	TRBD2	TRBV12-3/TRBV12-4	TRBJ2-3	CASSRLAGEPTDTQYF	TGTGCCAGCAGTAGACTAGCGGGAGAACCCACAGATACGCAGTATTTT
NA	NA	TRBV12-3/TRBV12-4	TRBJ2-2	CASRAGVTGELFF	TGTGCCAGCAGAGCAGGGGTTACCGGGGAGCTGTTTTTT
NA	TRBD2	TRBV3-1	TRBJ2-1	CASSQIRAAGGTEQFF	TGTGCCAGCAGCCAAATCAGGGCAGCGGGAGGGACTGAGCAGTTCTTC
few	NA	TRBV6-2/TRBV6-3	TRBJ1-2	CASSYPDVGYTF	TGTGCCAGCAGTTACCCGGACGTAGGCTACACCTTC